This TCR beta chain was retrieved from a study of T and B cells in COVID-19 patients (TCRdb year 2020). A note on the overall study: Using TRB and IGH repertoire sequencing of peripheral blood, the study characterized adaptive immunity in COVID-19 patients who had active infection or had recovered. The recovered cohort included 15 to 19 patients who contributed 20 to 25 samples, and most of those patients had mild to moderate COVID-19 that was managed on an outpatient basis. The recovered cohort had a median age of around 35 years, compared with approximately 67 years in the active-infection cohort. Of the roughly 18 patients in the active-infection cohort, 12 were critically ill and needed mechanical ventilation or ECMO. Comorbidities linked to unfavorable COVID-19 outcome were present in about 90% of the roughly 20 patients in the active-infection cohort. The TCR and BCR sequence repository comprised 30 to 40 patients and 70 or so time points, with over 8 million TCR sequences analysed. Two patients were included in both the recovered and active cohorts because samples were available from active disease and after recovery. For the repertoire analyses, the comparison was an age-matched reference group of some 40 healthy donors who were negative for COVID-19 antibodies. As many as 9 follow-up blood samples were taken per patient, and some of the samples covered different disease stages within the same individual.

TCRdb records Illumina MiSeq as the sequencer. Multiplex PCR with BIOMED2 TRB-A/B primer pools was used to amplify TRB rearrangements. Two consecutive PCRs added Illumina-compatible adapters and 7-nucleotide sample barcodes to the amplicons. Phusion HS II polymerase was used for all library PCRs. Amplicons were purified from gel with the NucleoSpin Gel and PCR Clean-up kit, quantified on Qubit, and pooled at 4 nM. The quality of the amplicon pool was checked on an Agilent 2100 Bioanalyzer prior to Illumina next-generation sequencing. On the authors' methods: Annotation of TRB rearrangements was performed with MiXCR 3.0.8 using the default MiXCR reference library. Non-productive reads and sequences with fewer than 2 reads were excluded, and each unique CDR3 nucleotide sequence counted as one clone. Clonality, diversity, richness and V-J gene usage were calculated in R 3.5.1. GLIPH2 was used to cluster TCRs based on CDR3 similarity, and OLGA was used to calculate the generation probabilities. GLIPH2 clusters were kept only when the clusters contained at least four unique TCR clonotypes present in at least three individuals. TCRdb ran its own pipeline on the public reads, namely fastp trimming at Q25 and MiXCR clone calling, and kept in-frame beta chains. One record per CDR3 amino acid sequence lists the most common genes and DNA. The V and J calls were determined by TCRdb, not by the authors. Here the sample has approximately 17,000 distinct CDR3 sequences; over 25% occur a single time. The ten largest clones add up to 3.5% to 5.5% of the sample.

Trimming removed 2 bases from V and 8 bases from J, leaving 9 bases between the germline ends. The CDR3 runs 12 amino acids, cysteine and phenylalanine included. Solely the CDR3 DNA is kept, with 36 bases framed from the first base. This clonotype came up a few times. Its specific antigen is unknown. No per-base quality is available; no much larger clone lies one base away. The study at large found these results: The recovered cohort had 2,000 to 3,000 exclusive TCR clusters, including 31 low-pGen clusters. Patients with COVID-19 were reported to show strongly skewed TRBV/TRBJ gene usage. Blood samples from mildly ill patients during symptoms and early samples from severe cases were scarce. In active COVID-19, TRB repertoires were highly clonal, while at recovery, diversity and richness increased above the levels seen in healthy donors. It was stated that prospective validation of the reported TCR clusters was required before the clusters could be put to clinical use. The cohort was considered too small for HLA contributions to COVID-19 susceptibility or severity to be assessed. Specific T cell subsets (CD4+/Treg/CD8+) and sorted SARS-CoV-2-responsive or tetramer+ T cells had not yet been sequenced, and the corresponding sequencing experiments were ongoing.

Genomic DNA extracted from blood, in amounts of about 220-500 ng, served as the starting material for amplifying TRB repertoires. Sequenced material: blood. The source is a human donor who had recovered from COVID-19. The chain joins TRBV12-3 or TRBV12-4 to TRBJ1-1, and TRBD1 may be the D gene, going by 5 matching bases. The CDR3 corresponds to CASSLWGTEAFF. The base sequence is TGTGCCAGCAGTTTATGGGGGACCGAAGCTTTCTTT.